A selection of T cell receptor beta chains follows, all from one sample in a study of shared clonotypes between healthy human individuals. Profiled with immunoSEQ multiplex PCR; TCRdb holds only in-frame clones, not every one. The sample holds over a million clones; around 95% are singletons and the top ten take roughly 1.2%. The specimen sequenced was naive CD4+ T cells sorted from blood. These receptor sequences come from a man aged 25 to 40 in good health. CDR3s include the opening cysteine and the closing phenylalanine or tryptophan. The D gene is left open where the match is weak.

. TRBJ2-4 TRBV11-2 CASSSMTRRYF TGTGCCAGCAGCTCGATGACTAGGAGGTACTTC
. TRBJ2-7 TRBV28 CASITPGPGIYEQYF TGTGCCAGCATTACACCGGGACCAGGGATCTACGAGCAGTACTTC
TRBD2 TRBJ2-2 TRBV5-1 CASSLDLAGLDTGELFF TGCGCCAGCAGCTTGGATCTAGCGGGCCTCGACACCGGGGAGCTGTTTTTT
TRBD1 TRBJ2-7 TRBV5-5 CASRLKDRVGEQYF TGTGCCAGCAGGCTAAAGGACAGGGTTGGCGAGCAGTACTTC
. TRBJ2-3 TRBV6-4 CASSEQGTDTQYF TGTGCCAGCAGTGAGCAGGGCACAGATACGCAGTATTTT
TRBD2 TRBJ2-7 TRBV14 CASSQQGGLAGGPYEQYF TGTGCCAGCAGCCAACAGGGGGGACTAGCGGGAGGGCCTTACGAGCAGTACTTC
. TRBJ2-2 TRBV25-1 CASSAKLAPGELFF TGTGCCAGCAGTGCGAAACTAGCTCCCGGGGAGCTGTTTTTT
. TRBJ1-4 TRBV9 CASSGRDSTNEKLFF TGTGCCAGCAGCGGCAGGGACTCAACTAATGAAAAACTGTTTTTT
TRBD1 TRBJ1-1 TRBV7-6 CASSYMGQGNTEAFF TGTGCCAGCAGCTATATGGGACAGGGGAACACTGAAGCTTTCTTT
TRBD2 TRBJ2-5 TRBV5-6 CASSLLAGAGTQYF TGTGCCAGCAGCTTACTAGCGGGAGCTGGGACCCAGTACTTC
. TRBJ1-5 TRBV5-5 CASTALGGASQPQHF TGTGCCAGCACCGCTTTGGGAGGGGCAAGTCAGCCCCAGCATTTT
TRBD1 TRBJ2-1 TRBV19 CASSVTGGEYNEQFF TGTGCCAGTAGTGTTACAGGGGGCGAGTACAATGAGCAGTTCTTC
. TRBJ1-1 TRBV28 CASSFVGGGLHMNTEAFF TGTGCCAGCAGTTTCGTGGGTGGGGGACTTCACATGAACACTGAAGCTTTCTTT
TRBD1 TRBJ2-7 TRBV18 CASSAASGGEQYF TGTGCCAGCTCAGCCGCTTCAGGGGGTGAGCAGTACTTC
. TRBJ2-3 TRBV21-1 CASSKGPEPYIVTQYF TGTGCCAGCAGCAAAGGCCCGGAGCCGTATATAGTTACGCAGTATTTT
TRBD1 TRBJ2-2 TRBV9 CASSAPDRGPGELFF TGTGCCAGCAGCGCGCCAGACAGGGGTCCCGGGGAGCTGTTTTTT
. TRBJ2-7 TRBV30 CAWSLGPLQLTF TGTGCCTGGAGCCTTGGACCCCTCCAGTTAACCTTC
. TRBJ1-1 TRBV5-4 CASSLVFSRDTEAFF TGTGCCAGCAGCTTGGTCTTTTCGAGAGACACTGAAGCTTTCTTT
. TRBJ2-4 TRBV2 CASSEGTRPKNIQYF TGTGCCAGCAGTGAAGGTACGAGGCCCAAAAACATTCAGTACTTC
. TRBJ2-2 TRBV12-5 CASGRWPGTNTGELFF TGTGCTAGTGGACGTTGGCCAGGGACTAACACCGGGGAGCTGTTTTTT
TRBD2 TRBJ2-6 TRBV5-8 CASSFSGSYSGANVLTF TGTGCCAGCAGCTTCAGCGGGAGTTATTCTGGGGCCAACGTCCTGACTTTC
. TRBJ2-5 TRBV28 CASTTLPGSQETQYF TGTGCCAGCACTACCCTGCCGGGGTCCCAAGAGACCCAGTACTTC
. TRBJ2-5 TRBV5-6 CASSLTAREQYF TGTGCCAGCAGCCTGACTGCGAGGGAGCAGTACTTC
TRBD2 TRBJ2-1 TRBV2 CASRTAGLAVGHEQFF TGTGCCAGCAGGACCGCCGGACTAGCTGTGGGCCATGAGCAGTTCTTC
. TRBJ1-2 TRBV29-1 CSVSMGGDGYTF TGCAGCGTTTCGATGGGGGGCGATGGCTACACCTTC
. TRBJ1-2 TRBV5-1 CASSKIGSGEAGYTF TGCGCCAGCAGTAAGATCGGTTCCGGCGAGGCTGGCTACACCTTC
. TRBJ2-7 TRBV4-2 CASSQVGPTYEQYF TGTGCCAGCAGCCAAGTAGGCCCGACCTACGAGCAGTACTTC
. TRBJ2-3 TRBV7-2 CASSFLGSSTDTQYF TGTGCCAGCAGTTTTCTAGGGTCGAGCACAGATACGCAGTATTTT
. TRBJ2-3 TRBV4-3 CASSQDNLGTDTQYF TGCGCCAGCAGCCAAGATAACCTAGGCACAGATACGCAGTATTTT
TRBD1 TRBJ1-3 TRBV7-8 CASSLSFRDRGSGNTIYF TGTGCCAGCAGCTTAAGTTTTCGGGACAGGGGTTCTGGAAACACCATATATTTT
TRBD1 TRBJ1-2 TRBV7-9 CASSLRGQGPGYTF TGTGCCAGCAGCTTACGGGGACAGGGTCCTGGCTACACCTTC
. TRBJ2-1 TRBV7-9 CASRAESPYNEQFF TGTGCCAGCAGGGCGGAGTCCCCCTACAATGAGCAGTTCTTC
TRBD1 TRBJ2-1 TRBV5-1 CASSLDGQGASGYNEQFF TGCGCCAGCAGCTTGGATGGACAGGGGGCTAGCGGCTACAATGAGCAGTTCTTC